The 9 T cell receptor beta chains below come from one sample, sequenced in a study of T cells in Graves' hyperthyroidism and ophthalmopathy. Amplified TCR beta CDR3 regions derived from RNA transcripts. In the first-round RT-PCR of the TCR CDR3, the HTBI primer set was used. TCRdb reprocessed the multiplex PCR reads with MiXCR, giving one entry per CDR3 protein. The sample shows some 600,000 distinct CDR3 sequences, 46% of them seen only once. Sequencing was performed on peripheral blood or thyroid tissue (not recorded which). Every receptor here comes from a woman aged 18-29 years with Graves' hyperthyroidism.

This chain connects TRBV10-3 to TRBJ1-4; D is possibly TRBD1 (6 bases). The CDR3 extends over 13 amino acids. Trimming took off 5 bases at V and 5 bases at J, with 9 bases between the two ends. Germline CDR1 is ENHRY and CDR2 is SYGVKD. The CDR3 reads CAISWQGNEKLFF. The CDR3 coding sequence is TGTGCCATCAGTTGGCAGGGGAATGAAAAACTGTTTTTT.

This clonotype was picked up many times. The V gene is TRBV5-1, the J gene TRBJ1-2, with 8 nucleotides matching TRBD1. The CDR3 sequence is 12 residues long. V trimming: 4 bases; J trimming: 7 bases; junction bases outside the gene matches: 3. The V gene's germline CDR1 is SGHRS and CDR2 YFSETQ. The CDR3 protein is CASSLGQVGYTF. In nucleotides, the CDR3 is TGCGCCAGCAGCCTGGGACAGGTTGGCTACACCTTC.

This clonotype has only a few counts. The chain joins TRBV29-1 to TRBJ1-1; no reliable D call. The CDR3 runs 13 residues. With 4 bases removed from V and 2 bases from J, the gap between germline ends came to 11 bases. Germline V gene data show CDR1 as SQVTM and CDR2 as ANQGSEA. The CDR3 loop reads CSVVAVLNTEAFF. The CDR3 region has the DNA TGCAGCGTTGTAGCCGTTTTAAACACTGAAGCTTTCTTT.

The chain has TRBV19 and TRBJ1-5, with 7 nucleotides matching TRBD1. CDR1 and CDR2 from the germline V gene are LNHDA and SQIVND (reference sequence). The CDR3 covers 16 residues. Trimming at V came to 5 bases and at J to 2 bases, leaving 9 bases not matched to a gene. The CDR3, as DNA: TGTGCCAGTAGTGTTCGACAGGGAACGGGCAATCAGCCCCAGCATTTT. Residues: CASSVRQGTGNQPQHF.

As for this clonotype: One junction end does not reproduce the germline sequence, and a read error may be involved. This chain joins TRBV7-8 and TRBJ1-1; 7 bases are a match to TRBD1. Germline V gives CDR1 SGHVS, CDR2 FQNEAQ. The CDR3 covers 15 residues. CDR3 amino acids: CVSSLAQGVGTEAFF. CDR3 nucleotide sequence: TGTGTCAGCAGCTTAGCGCAGGGGGTGGGAACTGAAGCTTTCTTT.

The CDR3 DNA reads as TGTGCCAGCAGTTTCGACAGGGCCTCGGAAAAACTGTTTTTT. Encoded protein: CASSFDRASEKLFF. This chain links TRBV12-3 or TRBV12-4 with TRBJ1-4, with 7 bases identical to TRBD1. V shed 3 bases, J shed 8 bases, and the junction held 6 bases outside the gene matches. This CDR3 contains 14 residues.

This clonotype has just a few counts. The V gene is TRBV4-1, the J gene TRBJ2-7; D unresolved. V was pared by 3 bases and J by 7 bases, with 13 bases between. Germline CDR1 is MGHRA and CDR2 is YSYEKL. The CDR3 length is 13 residues. As DNA, the CDR3 is TGCGCCAGCAGCCAGCAGGCTCTGGGGGAGCAGTACTTC. This sequence encodes CASSQQALGEQYF.

As to this clonotype: The junction shows a germline mismatch at one end, possibly a read error. The chain employs TRBV10-3 and TRBJ1-2; TRBD1 is a possible D gene (5 bases). Germline CDR1 reads ENHRY; CDR2 reads SYGVKD. The length of the CDR3 is 13 residues. CDR3 in amino acids: CASSETTAYGYTF. The DNA for the CDR3 is TGTGCCAGCAGTGAAACGACAGCTTATGGCTACACCTTC.

The chain links TRBV20-1 to TRBJ1-4; D gene unclear. Trimming cost V 3 bases and J 5 bases, with 7 bases left between them. The CDR3 runs to 12 residues. CDR1 and CDR2 (germline): DFQATT, SNEGSKA (reference sequence). The chain's CDR3 is CSASRGNEKLFF. CDR3 sequence (DNA): TGCAGTGCTAGCCGCGGGAATGAAAAACTGTTTTTT.